The clone carrying this T cell receptor (beta chain) was seen more than once but under ten times. Its cognate antigen is unknown. This sample was included in a study of post-analysis software for immune sequencing data. Study outcomes and limitations: Comparison of patients with controls showed 4 to 6 TRBV segments more frequent in patients, TRBV5-6, TRBV5-1 and TRBV20-1 among them.

After removal of 0 bases from V and 2 bases from J, the junction contained 10 bases not matched to a gene. Germline assignment: CDR1 MNHEY and CDR2 SVGAGI. CDR3 length equals 18 residues. Every TCR beta cDNA library bore unique molecular identifiers. TCRdb analysed the PCR reads with MiXCR anew, one entry per CDR3 protein. Of about 500,000 distinct CDR3 sequences listed, roughly 45% are singletons. Sequenced material: blood. The source of this sequence is a girl under 18 with multiple sclerosis. V is TRBV6-5 and J is TRBJ2-5; TRBD1 matches at 9 bases. The CDR3 coding sequence is TGTGCCAGCAGTTACTCGACCGATGGACAGGGGTGGCAAGAGACCCAGTACTTC. It is translated as CASSYSTDGQGWQETQYF.